These 7 T cell receptor beta chains originate from one sample sequenced in a study of regulatory T cells in long-lasting Graves disease. The time point is: newly diagnosed GD, antithyroid drugs for less than 3 months. From RNA extracted from PBMCs, the TCR library was made. Both iRepertoire HTBI primers and Arm-PCR of CDR3 regions were used to build the TCR beta libraries. TCRdb re-called the multiplex PCR reads with MiXCR, one entry per CDR3 protein. This sample carries about 620,000 distinct CDR3 sequences, roughly 15% of them seen once, and the ten largest clones take 15% to 20%. These records were also assigned to another study, of T cells in Graves' hyperthyroidism and ophthalmopathy.

The sample was peripheral blood mononuclear cells (PBMCs), taken at new diagnosis, from a patient treated with antithyroid drugs. The receptor source for this set is a woman between 25 and 40 years old with Graves disease.

This chain joins TRBV5-1 and TRBJ1-4; D unclear. With 2 bases removed from V and 8 bases from J, the gap between germline ends came to 10 bases. CDR1 and CDR2 (germline): SGHRS, YFSETQ. This CDR3 is built from 13 residues. For the CDR3, the DNA is TGCGCCAGCAGCTTTGGAGGAGAGGAAAAACTGTTTTTT. This translates into CASSFGGEEKLFF. Combining the CDR3 with reference TRBV5-1 and TRBJ1-4 gives the whole variable domain KAGVTQTPRYLIKTRGQQVTLSCSPISGHRSVSWYQQTPGQGLQFLFEYFSETQRNKGNFPGRFSGRQFSNSRSEMNVSTLELGDSALYLCASSFGGEEKLFFGSGTQLSVL.

This clonotype showed up just a few times. The chain joins TRBV3-1 to TRBJ2-7, with D perhaps assigned TRBD1 or TRBD2 (6 bases each). Trimming removed 4 bases at V and 2 bases at J, with 15 bases between. The CDR3 runs to 15 residues. Germline V gene lookup returns CDR1 LGHDT and CDR2 YNNKEL (reference sequence). As DNA, the CDR3 is TGTGCCAGCAGCCCGGGGGCCAGCTCCCCCTACGAGCAGTACTTC. Translated: CASSPGASSPYEQYF.

The rearrangement uses TRBV19 and TRBJ2-2, with 9 bases that match TRBD1. V gave up 8 bases and J gave up 3 bases; unmatched junction bases: 25. Germline V gene data show CDR1 as LNHDA and CDR2 as SQIVND (reference sequence). The CDR3 runs 21 residues. CDR3 residues: CASYTYGTGLSPFLDTGELFF. DNA for the CDR3: TGTGCCAGTTACACCTACGGGACAGGGCTATCTCCTTTCCTCGACACCGGGGAGCTGTTTTTT. Full variable domain (remainder filled in from reference TRBV19 and TRBJ2-2): DGGITQSPKYLFRKEGQNVTLSCEQNLNHDAMYWYRQDPGQGLRLIYYSQIVNDFQKGDIAEGYSVSREKKESFPLTVTSAQKNPTAFYLCASYTYGTGLSPFLDTGELFFGEGSRLTVL.

This clonotype was detected many times. The chain uses TRBV6-1 and TRBJ2-7, with 8 positions matching TRBD1. The CDR3 extends over 13 amino acids. The V gene's germline CDR1 is MNHNS and CDR2 SASEGT. The V gene end was trimmed by 3 bases and the J gene end by 9 bases; junction bases not matched to a gene: 7. CDR3 nucleotide sequence: TGTGCCAGCAGTGACGAGACAGGGGCGGTGCAGTACTTC. This translates into CASSDETGAVQYF.

This clonotype was detected a few times. Here the CDR3 DNA reads TGTGCCAGCAGCGATCCAGGGGATTTTACGCAGTATTTT. It is translated as CASSDPGDFTQYF. This chain links TRBV13 with TRBJ2-3; TRBD1 is a possible D gene (6 bases). CDR1 is PRHDT and CDR2 is FYEKMQ in the germline V gene (reference sequence). V dropped 5 bases and J dropped 8 bases, with 14 bases sitting between them. The CDR3 is 13 amino acids. Using reference TRBV13 and TRBJ2-3 for the parts outside the CDR3, the full variable domain is AAGVIQSPRHLIKEKRETATLKCYPIPRHDTVYWYQQGPGQDPQFLISFYEKMQSDKGSIPDRFSAQQFSDYHSELNMSSLELGDSALYFCASSDPGDFTQYFGPGTRLTVL.

There are a few counts of this clonotype. The V gene is TRBV7-3, the J gene TRBJ1-2; D call uncertain. Germline CDR1 reads SGHTA; CDR2 reads FQGTGA. The germline V and J ends were trimmed by 0 bases and 4 bases, with 12 bases remaining between them. The CDR3 has 15 residues. The CDR3 coding sequence is TGTGCCAGCAGCTTAACGGGCAGCTCCTTCTATGGCTACACCTTC. Residues: CASSLTGSSFYGYTF.

This clonotype was seen repeatedly, ten times or more. The chain combines TRBV28 with TRBJ2-7; the D gene is possibly TRBD2 (5 bases). Germline CDR1 reads MDHEN; CDR2 reads SYDVKM. Between the trimmed V and J ends, which lost 7 bases and 2 bases, there was a span of 15 bases. The length of the CDR3 is 14 residues. In nucleotides, the CDR3 is TGTGCCAGCACCATCCTGGGAGCGACCTACGAGCAGTACTTC. Its protein is CASTILGATYEQYF.